Listed below are T cell receptor beta chains from one sample, sequenced in a study of shared clonotypes between healthy human individuals. The method was immunoSEQ multiplex PCR; TCRdb's version includes in-frame clones alone and lacks a portion of them. The sample lists some 500,000 clones, 95% to 96% seen once, with around 0.067% in the top ten. The sequenced material came from naive CD4+ T cells sorted from blood. These receptors came from a woman aged 25-40 years in good health. CDR3s leave out the opening cysteine and the closing phenylalanine or tryptophan.

v_call cdr3_aa
TRBV10-2 ASRAGHPHYEQY
TRBV5-1 ASSSWGNEKLF
TRBV29-1 SVPDVKNTGELF
TRBV28 ASKTRDRGANTGELF
TRBV2 ASRRELDTEAF
TRBV2 ASSGTSGTNEQY
TRBV18 ASSPPRGMNTEAF
TRBV2 ASSEMQGSQKLF
TRBV6-1 ASSETAAAVGGYT
TRBV10-1 ASSDGGEGSSSYNEQF
TRBV23-1 ASSHNKADLQGWTYEQY
TRBV6-5 ASSYGAGASSYEQY
TRBV2 ASSGAGTEAF
TRBV7-9 ASSFGGHGYT
TRBV19 ASSIGADQPQH
TRBV21-1 AFEQYEQY
TRBV18 ASAKLDGGQDSGANVLT
TRBV12-5 ASGLTEKQGVNTEAF
TRBV28 ASSLSVGQGPLAGGRSYEQY
TRBV2 ASSRDGPPVETQY
TRBV6-1 ASSAVFGGWTYEQY
TRBV10-3 AISVTGQGGGQPQH
TRBV29-1 SVDGWSGQDGYT
TRBV28 ASSQSSLMREQY
TRBV19 ASSMQDQPQH
TRBV4-1 ASSRSGQGGNTIY
TRBV29-1 SLWTSTDTQY
TRBV30 AWSVTRGRGEKLF
TRBV27 ASSSGQGAGQPQH
TRBV29-1 SVSTGTDSPLH
TRBV29-1 SAEGTSGRIHEQF
TRBV27 ASSLSVLLGQGLGEQY
TRBV28 ASIPGTPSYEQY
TRBV6-1 ASRQGGAQETQY
TRBV6-1 ASSINLSYGYT
TRBV20-1 SAREGEKLF